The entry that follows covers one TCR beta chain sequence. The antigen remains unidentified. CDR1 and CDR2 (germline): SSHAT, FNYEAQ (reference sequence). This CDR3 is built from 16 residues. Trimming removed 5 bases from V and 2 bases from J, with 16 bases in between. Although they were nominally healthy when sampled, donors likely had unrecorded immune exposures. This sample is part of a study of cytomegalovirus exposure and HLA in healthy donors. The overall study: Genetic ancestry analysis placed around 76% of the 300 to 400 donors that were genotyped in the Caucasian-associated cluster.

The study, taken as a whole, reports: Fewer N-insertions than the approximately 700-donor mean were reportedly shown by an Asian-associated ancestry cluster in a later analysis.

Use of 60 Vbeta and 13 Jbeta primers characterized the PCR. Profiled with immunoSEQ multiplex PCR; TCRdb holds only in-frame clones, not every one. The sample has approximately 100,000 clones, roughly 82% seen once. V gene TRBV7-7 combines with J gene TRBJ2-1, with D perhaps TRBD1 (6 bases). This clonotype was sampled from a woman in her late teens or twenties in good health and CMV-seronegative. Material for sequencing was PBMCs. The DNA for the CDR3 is TGTGCCAGCAGCGCGAACAGGGAGAGGCCCTACAATGAGCAGTTCTTC. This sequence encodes CASSANRERPYNEQFF.